Shown below are 15 T cell receptor beta chains from a single sample sequenced in a study of blood T cell repertoires in COVID-19 (dated by TCRdb to the early 2020s). Library generation was performed with the immunoSEQ multiplex PCR assay. TCRdb limited this immuneACCESS table to in-frame rearrangements with V and J called. A share of clones is missing; checked studies link under half to unresolved V genes, and the rest is unexplained. The sample table lists around 700,000 clones, about 87% of them with a count of one. The ten largest clonotypes hold under 0.3% of the sample. Sequencing used peripheral blood. The receptors come from a woman under 30 with acute or convalescent COVID-19.

V is TRBV7-2 and J is TRBJ1-4; 8 bases agree with TRBD1. This CDR3 region has 15 residues. The trim removed 5 bases at V and 4 bases at J, leaving 6 bases unmatched. The germline V gene has CDR1 SGHTA and CDR2 FQGNSA. The CDR3, as DNA: TGTGCCAGCAGCGTTACAGGGGGACGTAATGAAAAACTGTTTTTT. Its protein product is CASSVTGGRNEKLFF.

This chain joins TRBV20-1 and TRBJ1-4, with D maybe TRBD1 (6 bases). The germline gives CDR1 DFQATT, CDR2 SNEGSKA (reference sequence). The V end was cut by 6 bases, the J end by 8 bases, with 10 bases between. This CDR3 region has 11 residues. The CDR3 reads CSARDNEKLFF. CDR3 sequence (DNA): TGCAGTGCAAGGGACAACGAAAAACTGTTTTTT.

The rearrangement joins TRBV4-1 to TRBJ1-5, with TRBD1 identical over 8 bases. CDR3 length: 19 residues. The V and J ends lost 1 base and 0 bases, in that order; junction bases with no gene match: 11. The germline gives CDR1 MGHRA, CDR2 YSYEKL. CDR3 loop: CASSQALGKTGGSNQPQHF. Written as DNA, the CDR3 is TGCGCCAGCAGCCAAGCCCTGGGGAAAACAGGGGGTAGCAATCAGCCCCAGCATTTT.

V gene TRBV24-1 combines with J gene TRBJ2-1, with a tentative D call TRBD1 (6 bases). This CDR3 region has 15 residues. Trimming stripped 3 bases from V and 3 bases from J, with 11 bases between. CDR1 is KGHDR and CDR2 is SFDVKD in the germline V gene. CDR3 amino acids: CATSDRGGYYNEQFF. As DNA, the CDR3 is TGTGCCACCAGTGATCGAGGGGGTTACTACAATGAGCAGTTCTTC.

The chain joins TRBV3-1 (or the pseudogene TRBV3-2) to TRBJ2-6, with 8 bases matching TRBD1. CDR1 is LGHDT, CDR2 YNNKEL, per germline (reference sequence). This CDR3 is 15 amino acids long. Unmatched junction bases numbered 6, after V lost 7 bases and J lost 4 bases. The CDR3 reads CASTKQGDGANVLTF. In DNA form, the CDR3 reads TGTGCCAGCACCAAACAGGGGGACGGGGCCAACGTCCTGACTTTC.

The chain carries TRBV6-5 and TRBJ1-2; TRBD1 is a possible D gene (6 bases). Per germline, CDR1 MNHEY and CDR2 SVGAGI. This CDR3 is 14 amino acids long. Trimming stripped 8 bases from V and 8 bases from J, with 21 bases between. CDR3 DNA: TGTGCCAGCGAACCCTGGACAGCTTGGACGGGCTACACCTTC. It yields the protein CASEPWTAWTGYTF.

The chain couples TRBV12-5 to TRBJ2-7; TRBD2 aligns across 13 bases. V lost 6 bases, J lost 3 bases, and 5 bases stayed unmatched. Looked up from germline, CDR1 is LGHNT and CDR2 is FRNRAP. The CDR3 has 15 residues. CDR3 protein: CASGRTSGGNYEQYF. CDR3 bases: TGTGCTAGTGGACGGACTAGCGGGGGTAACTACGAGCAGTACTTC.

The chain employs TRBV30 and TRBJ1-5; perhaps TRBD1 as D (5 bases). V lost 8 bases and J lost 5, with 16 bases in between. The CDR3 sequence is 13 residues long. From germline, CDR1 is GTSNPN and CDR2 SVGIG (reference sequence). In DNA, the CDR3 is TGTGCCCGAAGGGGTGGAGGGGATCAGCCCCAGCATTTT. Translated, it gives CARRGGGDQPQHF.

This rearrangement joins TRBV6-1 to TRBJ2-5; 11 positions agree with TRBD2. The CDR3 loop spans 19 amino acids. Germline V gene lookup returns CDR1 MNHNS and CDR2 SASEGT. Unmatched junction bases numbered 16, after V lost 3 bases and J lost 4 bases. The CDR3 region is CASSEYKVAGGSSGETQYF. CDR3 sequence (DNA): TGTGCCAGCAGTGAGTACAAGGTAGCGGGGGGGTCCTCGGGAGAGACCCAGTACTTC.

The CDR3 is CASSRDTRGAGELFF. CDR3 sequence (DNA): TGTGCCAGCAGCCGGGACACTCGAGGGGCCGGGGAGCTGTTTTTT. The chain employs TRBV7-6 and TRBJ2-2, with D perhaps TRBD1 (6 bases). In germline, CDR1 is SGHVS, CDR2 FNYEAQ. This CDR3 has 15 amino acids. The V end lost 5 bases, the J end lost 6 bases, and 16 bases lay between the germline ends.

The rearrangement uses TRBV10-1 and TRBJ1-5; D might be TRBD1 (5 bases). Trimming took 6 bases from V and 3 from J, leaving 15 bases between them. The CDR3 consists of 15 residues. Germline V gene sequence: CDR1 WNHNN, CDR2 SYGVQD (reference sequence). The CDR3 sequence is CASRARAWVNQPQHF. CDR3 bases: TGCGCCAGCAGAGCCAGGGCTTGGGTCAATCAGCCCCAGCATTTT.

This sequence joins TRBV21-1 and TRBJ1-1; TRBD1 was called by the table and not checked on the DNA. TRBV21-1 is classified as a pseudogene. This CDR3 has 15 amino acids. This CDR3 is CASSYRGWRDTEAFF. CDR3 nucleotide sequence: TGTGCCAGCAGTTACAGGGGTTGGAGGGACACTGAAGCTTTCTTT.

The chain couples TRBV4-3 to TRBJ2-7; weak D call: TRBD2 (7 bases). The germline V and J ends were trimmed by 4 bases and 2 bases, with 15 bases remaining between them. The CDR3 length is 15 residues. Germline V gives CDR1 LGHNA, CDR2 YSLEER. The CDR3 sequence is CASSRQAGQPYEQYF. The CDR3 DNA is TGCGCCAGCAGCCGGCAAGCGGGACAACCCTACGAGCAGTACTTC.

This clone has just one count. The V call is TRBV30, the J call TRBJ2-1; the match to TRBD2 covers 8 bases. V trimming: 2 bases; J trimming: 13 bases; junction bases outside the gene matches: 19. CDR3 length: 16 residues. Germline lookup yields CDR1 GTSNPN and CDR2 SVGIG (reference sequence). The DNA for the CDR3 is TGTGCCTGGAGTCTAAAGCCGGGACTAGACGTCTTTGAACAGTTCTTC. Its protein product is CAWSLKPGLDVFEQFF.

V gene TRBV9 combines with J gene TRBJ2-1; 10 nucleotides line up with TRBD2. The CDR3 length is 15 residues. V lost 4 bases and J lost 9; bases outside the gene matches: 10. CDR1 and CDR2 (germline): SGDLS, YYNGEE. CDR3 nucleotides: TGTGCCAGCAGCCCCAGTGGAGCGGGGGGGGGTGAGCAGTTCTTC. Protein product: CASSPSGAGGGEQFF.